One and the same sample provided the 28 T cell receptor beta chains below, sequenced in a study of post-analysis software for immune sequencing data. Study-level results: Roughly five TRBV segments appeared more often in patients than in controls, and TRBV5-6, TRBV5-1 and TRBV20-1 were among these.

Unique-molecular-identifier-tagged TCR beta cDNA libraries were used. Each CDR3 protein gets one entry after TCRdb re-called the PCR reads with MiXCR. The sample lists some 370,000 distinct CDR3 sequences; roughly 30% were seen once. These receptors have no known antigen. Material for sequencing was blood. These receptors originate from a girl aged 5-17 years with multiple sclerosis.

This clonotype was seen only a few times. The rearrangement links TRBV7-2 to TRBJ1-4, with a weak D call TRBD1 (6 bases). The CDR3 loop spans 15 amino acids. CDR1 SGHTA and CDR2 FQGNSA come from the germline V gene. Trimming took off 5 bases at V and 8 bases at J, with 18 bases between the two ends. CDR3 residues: CASSSNRAGGEKLFF. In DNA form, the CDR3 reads TGTGCCAGCAGCAGTAACAGGGCCGGTGGGGAAAAACTGTTTTTT.

CDR3 in DNA: TGCGCCAGCAAGCCGCCAGGCAACACTGAAGCTTTCTTT. Its protein product is CASKPPGNTEAFF. The chain couples TRBV5-1 to TRBJ1-1; D remains unclear. Trimming took 6 bases from V and 2 from J, leaving 11 bases between them. Per the germline V gene, CDR1 is SGHRS and CDR2 is YFSETQ. The CDR3 totals 13 residues.

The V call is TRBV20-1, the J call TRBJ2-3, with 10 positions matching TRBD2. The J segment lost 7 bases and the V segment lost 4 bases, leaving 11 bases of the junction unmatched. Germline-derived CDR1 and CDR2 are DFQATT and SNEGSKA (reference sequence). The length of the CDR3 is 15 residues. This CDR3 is CSANKLAGARNTQYF. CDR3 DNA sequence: TGCAGTGCTAATAAGCTAGCGGGGGCCAGGAATACGCAGTATTTT.

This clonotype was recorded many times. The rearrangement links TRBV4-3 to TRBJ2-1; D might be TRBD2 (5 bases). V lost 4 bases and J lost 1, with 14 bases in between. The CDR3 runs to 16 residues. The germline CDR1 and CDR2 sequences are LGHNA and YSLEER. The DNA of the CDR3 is TGCGCCAGCAGCCGGAGCGGAAAACGGTCCTACAATGAGCAGTTCTTC. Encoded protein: CASSRSGKRSYNEQFF.

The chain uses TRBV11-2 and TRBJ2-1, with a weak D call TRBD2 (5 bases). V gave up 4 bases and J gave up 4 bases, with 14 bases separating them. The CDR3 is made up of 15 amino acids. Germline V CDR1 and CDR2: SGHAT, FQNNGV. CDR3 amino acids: CASSSREKPYNEQFF. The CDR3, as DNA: TGTGCCAGCAGCTCCCGGGAAAAGCCATACAATGAGCAGTTCTTC.

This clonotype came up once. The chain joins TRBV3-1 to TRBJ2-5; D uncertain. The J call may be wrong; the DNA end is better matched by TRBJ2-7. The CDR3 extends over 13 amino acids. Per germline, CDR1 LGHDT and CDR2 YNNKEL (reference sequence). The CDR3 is CASSQTVVNEQYF. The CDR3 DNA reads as TGTGCCAGCAGCCAAACCGTAGTAAACGAGCAGTACTTC.

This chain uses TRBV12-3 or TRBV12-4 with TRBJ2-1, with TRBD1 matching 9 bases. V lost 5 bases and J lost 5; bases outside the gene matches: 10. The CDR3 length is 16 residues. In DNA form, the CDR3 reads TGTGCCAGCAGTCCGAACTCCGGGACAGGGAACAATGAGCAGTTCTTC. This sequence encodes CASSPNSGTGNNEQFF.

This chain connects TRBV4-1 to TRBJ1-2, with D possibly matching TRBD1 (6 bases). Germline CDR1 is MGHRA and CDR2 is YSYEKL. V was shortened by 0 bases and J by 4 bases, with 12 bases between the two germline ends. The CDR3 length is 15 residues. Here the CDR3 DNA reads TGCGCCAGCAGCCAAGAGGGGACAAACCTCTATGGCTACACCTTC. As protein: CASSQEGTNLYGYTF.

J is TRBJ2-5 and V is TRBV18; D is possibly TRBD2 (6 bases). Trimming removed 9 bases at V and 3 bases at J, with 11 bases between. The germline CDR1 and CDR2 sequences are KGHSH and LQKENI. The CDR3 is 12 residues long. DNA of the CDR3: TGTGCCAGTCGTTGGGGGGAAGAGACCCAGTACTTC. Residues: CASRWGEETQYF.

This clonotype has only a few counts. The CDR3 reads CASSSDAGGEQYF. The CDR3 DNA reads TGTGCCAGCAGCTCAGATGCAGGGGGCGAGCAGTACTTC. V usage is TRBV11-1 and J usage is TRBJ2-5; TRBD1 aligns across 7 bases. The J call may be wrong; the DNA end is better matched by TRBJ2-7. This CDR3 is built from 13 residues. Germline CDR1 is SGHAT and CDR2 is FQDESV (reference sequence).

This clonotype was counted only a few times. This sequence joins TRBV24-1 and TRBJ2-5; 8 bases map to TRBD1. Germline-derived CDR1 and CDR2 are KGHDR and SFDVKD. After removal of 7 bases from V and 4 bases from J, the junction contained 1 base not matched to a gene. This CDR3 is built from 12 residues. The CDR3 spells CATSRGPETQYF. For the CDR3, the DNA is TGTGCCACCAGCAGGGGGCCAGAGACCCAGTACTTC.

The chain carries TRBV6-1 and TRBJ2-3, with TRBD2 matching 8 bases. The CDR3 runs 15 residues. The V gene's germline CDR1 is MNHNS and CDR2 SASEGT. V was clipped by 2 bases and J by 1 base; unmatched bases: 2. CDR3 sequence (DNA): TGTGCCAGCAGTGAATGGCGGGGGGGCACAGATACGCAGTATTTT. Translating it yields CASSEWRGGTDTQYF.

Here the CDR3 DNA reads TGTGCCACCAGCTCCGGGCACAGGGGCACTGAAGCTTTCTTT. Protein product: CATSSGHRGTEAFF. V gene TRBV15 combines with J gene TRBJ1-1, with TRBD1 matching 7 bases. Losses at the gene ends were 5 bases for V and 4 bases for J; bases not matched to a gene: 7. In germline, CDR1 is LNHNV, CDR2 YYDKDF (reference sequence). This CDR3 has 14 residues.

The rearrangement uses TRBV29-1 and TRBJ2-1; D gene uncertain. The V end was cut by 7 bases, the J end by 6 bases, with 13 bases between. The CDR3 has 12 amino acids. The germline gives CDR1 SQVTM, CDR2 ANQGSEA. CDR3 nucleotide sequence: TGCAGCGCCGAGGCCCCCAGCAATGAGCAGTTCTTC. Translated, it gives CSAEAPSNEQFF.

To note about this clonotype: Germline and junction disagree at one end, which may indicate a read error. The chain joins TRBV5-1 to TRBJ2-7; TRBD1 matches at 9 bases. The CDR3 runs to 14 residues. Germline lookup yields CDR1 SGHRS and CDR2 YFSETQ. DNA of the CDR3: TGCGCCTGCAGCCCCCGGGACAGGGCGCACGAGCAGTACTTC. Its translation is CACSPRDRAHEQYF.

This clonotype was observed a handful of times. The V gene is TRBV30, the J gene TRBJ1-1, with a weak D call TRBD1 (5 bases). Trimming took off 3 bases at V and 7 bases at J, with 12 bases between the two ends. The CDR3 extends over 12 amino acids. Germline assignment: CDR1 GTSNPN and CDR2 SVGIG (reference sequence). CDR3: CAWSRRGFEAFF. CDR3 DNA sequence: TGTGCCTGGAGCCGAAGGGGCTTTGAAGCTTTCTTT. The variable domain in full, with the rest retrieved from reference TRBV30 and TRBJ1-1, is SQTIHQWPATLVQPVGSPLSLECTVEGTSNPNLYWYRQAAGRGLQLLFYSVGIGQISSEVPQNLSASRPQDRQFILSSKKLLLSDSGFYLCAWSRRGFEAFFGQGTRLTVV.

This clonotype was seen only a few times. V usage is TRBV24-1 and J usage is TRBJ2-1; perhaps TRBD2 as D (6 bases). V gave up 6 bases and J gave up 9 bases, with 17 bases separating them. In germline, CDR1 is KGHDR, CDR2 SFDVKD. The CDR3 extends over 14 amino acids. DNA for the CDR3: TGTGCCACCAGTTGGGCTAGCGAAAGGACTGAGCAGTTCTTC. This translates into CATSWASERTEQFF.

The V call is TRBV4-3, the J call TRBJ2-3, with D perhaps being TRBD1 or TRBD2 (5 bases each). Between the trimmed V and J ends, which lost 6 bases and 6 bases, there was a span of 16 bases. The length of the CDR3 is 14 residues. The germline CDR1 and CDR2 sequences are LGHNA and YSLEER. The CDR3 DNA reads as TGCGCCAGCAGTCCGGGGACGTATAGGGATACGCAGTATTTT. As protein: CASSPGTYRDTQYF.

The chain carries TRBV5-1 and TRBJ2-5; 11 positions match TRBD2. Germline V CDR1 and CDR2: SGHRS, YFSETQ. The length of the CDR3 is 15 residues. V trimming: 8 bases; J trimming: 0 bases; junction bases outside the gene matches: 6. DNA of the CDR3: TGCGCCAGTCAAACTAGCGGGGGAGACCAAGAGACCCAGTACTTC. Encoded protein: CASQTSGGDQETQYF.

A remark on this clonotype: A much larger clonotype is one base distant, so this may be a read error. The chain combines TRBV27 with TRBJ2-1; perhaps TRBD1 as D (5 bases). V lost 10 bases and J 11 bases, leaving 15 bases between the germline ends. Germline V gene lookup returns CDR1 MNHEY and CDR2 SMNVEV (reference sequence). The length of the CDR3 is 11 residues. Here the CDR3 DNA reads TGTGCCAACAGAGTGCGACAGCAGCAGTTCTTC. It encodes CANRVRQQQFF.

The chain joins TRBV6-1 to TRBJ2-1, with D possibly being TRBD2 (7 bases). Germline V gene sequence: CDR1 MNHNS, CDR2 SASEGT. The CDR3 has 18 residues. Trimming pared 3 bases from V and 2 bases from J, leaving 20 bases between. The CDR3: CASSERVGGPITYNEQFF. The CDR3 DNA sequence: TGTGCCAGCAGTGAGCGGGTGGGGGGGCCGATAACCTACAATGAGCAGTTCTTC.

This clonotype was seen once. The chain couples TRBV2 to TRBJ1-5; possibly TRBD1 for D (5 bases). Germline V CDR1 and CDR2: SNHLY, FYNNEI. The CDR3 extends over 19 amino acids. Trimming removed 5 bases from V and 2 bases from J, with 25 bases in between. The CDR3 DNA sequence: TGTGCCAGCAGTAGCAGGGAATTAAGCTCGCCTTTCGGCAATCAGCCCCAGCATTTT. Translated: CASSSRELSSPFGNQPQHF. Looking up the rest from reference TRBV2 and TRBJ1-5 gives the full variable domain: EPEVTQTPSHQVTQMGQEVILRCVPISNHLYFYWYRQILGQKVEFLVSFYNNEISEKSEIFDDQFSVERPDGSNFTLKIRSTKLEDSAMYFCASSSRELSSPFGNQPQHFGDGTRLSIL.

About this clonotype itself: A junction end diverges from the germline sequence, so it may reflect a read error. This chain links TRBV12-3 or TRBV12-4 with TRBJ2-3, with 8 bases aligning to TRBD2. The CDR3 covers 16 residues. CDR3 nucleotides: TGTGCCAGCAGGAAGAGCGGGGGAGTTAGCACAGATGCGCAGTATTTT. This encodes CASRKSGGVSTDAQYF.

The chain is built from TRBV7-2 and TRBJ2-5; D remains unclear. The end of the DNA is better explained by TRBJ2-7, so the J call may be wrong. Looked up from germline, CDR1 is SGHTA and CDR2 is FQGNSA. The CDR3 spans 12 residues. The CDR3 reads CASSRQGSEQYF. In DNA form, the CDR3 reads TGTGCCAGCAGCCGACAAGGGTCCGAGCAGTACTTC.

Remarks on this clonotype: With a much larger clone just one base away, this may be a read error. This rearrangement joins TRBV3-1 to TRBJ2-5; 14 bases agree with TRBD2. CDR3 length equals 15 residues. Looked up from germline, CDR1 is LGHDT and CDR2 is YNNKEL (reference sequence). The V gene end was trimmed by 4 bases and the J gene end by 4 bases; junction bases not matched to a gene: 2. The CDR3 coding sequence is TGTGCCAGCAGCCGAGGACTAGCGGGGGGAGAGACCCAGTACTTC. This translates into CASSRGLAGGETQYF.

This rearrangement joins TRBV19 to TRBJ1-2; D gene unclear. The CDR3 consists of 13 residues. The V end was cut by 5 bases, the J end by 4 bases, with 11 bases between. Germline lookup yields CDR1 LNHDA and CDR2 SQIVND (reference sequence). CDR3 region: CASSFGALYGYTF. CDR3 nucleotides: TGTGCCAGTAGTTTTGGAGCCCTCTATGGCTACACCTTC.

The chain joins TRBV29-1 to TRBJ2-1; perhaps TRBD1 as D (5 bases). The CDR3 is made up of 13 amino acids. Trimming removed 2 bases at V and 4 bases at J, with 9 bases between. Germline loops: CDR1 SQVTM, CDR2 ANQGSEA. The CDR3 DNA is TGCAGCGTTGAAACTGCAGGGTACAATGAGCAGTTCTTC. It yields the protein CSVETAGYNEQFF.

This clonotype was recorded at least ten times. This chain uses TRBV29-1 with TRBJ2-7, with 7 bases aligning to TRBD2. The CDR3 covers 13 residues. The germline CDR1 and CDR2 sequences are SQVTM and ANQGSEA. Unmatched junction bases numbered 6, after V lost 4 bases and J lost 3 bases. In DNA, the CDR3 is TGCAGCGTTGCTTTAGCGGGTAGCTACGAGCAGTACTTC. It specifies CSVALAGSYEQYF.